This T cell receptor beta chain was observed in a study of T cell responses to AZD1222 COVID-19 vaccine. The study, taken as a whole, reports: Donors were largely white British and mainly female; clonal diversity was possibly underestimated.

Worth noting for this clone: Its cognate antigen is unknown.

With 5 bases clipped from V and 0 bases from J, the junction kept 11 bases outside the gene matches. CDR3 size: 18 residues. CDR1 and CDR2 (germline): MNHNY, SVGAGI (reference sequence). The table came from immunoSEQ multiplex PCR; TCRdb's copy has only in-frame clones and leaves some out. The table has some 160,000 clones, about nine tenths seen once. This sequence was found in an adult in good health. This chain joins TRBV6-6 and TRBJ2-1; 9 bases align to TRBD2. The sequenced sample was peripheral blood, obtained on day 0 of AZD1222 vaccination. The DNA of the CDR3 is TGTGCCAGCAGTCCGCCGACTAGCGGCCTTAGCTCCTACAATGAGCAGTTCTTC. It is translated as CASSPPTSGLSSYNEQFF.